This T cell receptor (beta chain) stems from a study of spatial heterogeneity in lung cancer. As for the study in general: Among detected sequences, beta-chain ones consistently exceeded alpha-chain ones in number. Combinations of a unique TCR and a UMI were tallied in raw reads, and on average each appeared more than ten times.

About this clonotype itself: Its antigen is unidentified.

TCRdb reanalysed the 5' RACE reads using MiXCR and keeps one entry per CDR3 protein. The table shows 36,000 or so distinct CDR3 sequences, with roughly 5.5% occurring only once. Notes on the study in general: Ubiquitous expanded tumor TCRs appeared in blood more at resection than follow-up.

The germline gives CDR1 SGHTA, CDR2 FQGNSA. This CDR3 has 14 residues. The ends were cut back, 9 bases at V and 6 bases at J, with 21 bases in the middle. Described time point: sample taken at primary tumor resection. Extraction of whole RNA from tumor, nontumor lung or frozen PBMC preceded unsorted sequencing. Samples came from some 73 TRACERx patients with untreated early-stage lung cancer. This specimen consisted of PBMCs, obtained at surgery. The chain employs TRBV7-2 and TRBJ2-7; the D call may be TRBD1 or TRBD2 (5 bases each). The clonotype was recovered from a female donor with early-stage non-small cell lung cancer. CDR3 region: CASSNYGATGEQYF. For the CDR3, the DNA is TGTGCCAGTAGCAATTACGGGGCAACTGGCGAGCAGTACTTC.